These 20 T cell receptor beta chains share one sample of origin, sequenced in a study of CD8 T cells in ankylosing spondylitis. Using its own MiXCR run on the 5' RACE reads, TCRdb lists one record per CDR3 protein. The profile shows around 180,000 distinct CDR3 sequences, 10% to 15% of them singletons. The sequenced sample was blood, either unsorted or a sorted T cell fraction (not recorded which). These receptors originate from a female donor with ankylosing spondylitis or in good health (not recorded which).

The chain employs TRBV5-1 and TRBJ2-3; 9 nucleotides line up with TRBD2. With 6 bases clipped from V and 4 bases from J, the junction kept 6 bases outside the gene matches. This CDR3 region has 14 residues. Per the germline V gene, CDR1 is SGHRS and CDR2 is YFSETQ. The CDR3 nucleotides read TGCGCCAGCAATAGCGGGAGTGTGGCAGATACGCAGTATTTT. Amino acid sequence: CASNSGSVADTQYF.

This clonotype was seen more than once but under ten times. This rearrangement joins TRBV12-3 or TRBV12-4 to TRBJ1-2; D is undetermined. Trimming removed 3 bases from V and 4 bases from J, with 12 bases in between. The CDR3 runs 14 residues. The CDR3 DNA reads TGTGCCAGCAGTTTTCACGAAAAAGGCTATGGCTACACCTTC. Protein: CASSFHEKGYGYTF.

This clonotype was seen more than once but under ten times. The junction shows a germline mismatch at one end, possibly a read error. The chain uses TRBV11-3 and TRBJ1-1, with 9 bases matching TRBD1. Germline V lookup: CDR1 SGHNT, CDR2 YENEEA. The CDR3 spans 15 residues. Written as DNA, the CDR3 is TGTGCCAGCAGCTTCTCCGGGACAGGGAACCCTGAAGCTTTCTTT. It encodes CASSFSGTGNPEAFF.

This clonotype occurred a few times. This chain links TRBV24-1 with TRBJ1-2; D unresolved. CDR1 is KGHDR and CDR2 is SFDVKD in the germline V gene. The CDR3 extends over 13 amino acids. Trimming took 3 bases from V and 8 from J, leaving 12 bases between them. CDR3 nucleotides: TGTGCCACCAGTGATGGGCGCGACAAGGGCTACACCTTC. Translated, it gives CATSDGRDKGYTF.

This clonotype was picked up many times. V is TRBV7-2 and J is TRBJ2-7; the match to TRBD1 covers 10 bases. V lost 4 bases, J lost 4 bases, and 4 bases stayed unmatched. The CDR3 sequence is 14 residues long. Germline V gives CDR1 SGHTA, CDR2 FQGNSA. The CDR3 nucleotides are TGTGCCAGCAGCTGGAGGGACAGGGGATACGAGCAGTACTTC. It specifies CASSWRDRGYEQYF. Variable domain in full (rest from reference TRBV7-2 and TRBJ2-7): GAGVSQSPSNKVTEKGKDVELRCDPISGHTALYWYRQSLGQGLEFLIYFQGNSAPDKSGLPSDRFSAERTGGSVSTLTIQRTQQEDSAVYLCASSWRDRGYEQYFGPGTRLTVT.

This clonotype has a count of ten or more. The chain couples TRBV18 to TRBJ1-3; D gene unclear. Deletions cut 5 bases from V and 1 base from J, with 15 bases between. CDR1 is KGHSH, CDR2 LQKENI, per germline. The CDR3 is made up of 16 amino acids. CDR3 region: CASSYEQLGSGNTIYF. As DNA, the CDR3 is TGTGCCAGCTCATACGAACAGTTGGGGTCTGGAAACACCATATATTTT.

This clonotype has a count of ten or more. This chain links TRBV5-1 with TRBJ1-3; a weak D match, TRBD1 (5 bases). V was cut by 5 bases and J by 2 bases, with 11 bases left in between. There are 14 residues in the CDR3. The germline V gene has CDR1 SGHRS and CDR2 YFSETQ. The CDR3 loop reads CASSLGEAGNTIYF. The CDR3 bases are TGCGCCAGCAGTCTGGGGGAGGCTGGAAACACCATATATTTT.

The rearrangement uses TRBV19 and TRBJ2-7, with 12 nucleotides matching TRBD2. Trimming took 1 base from V and 6 from J; bases not matched to a gene: 4. Germline V gene data show CDR1 as LNHDA and CDR2 as SQIVND (reference sequence). The length of the CDR3 is 15 residues. In nucleotides, the CDR3 is TGTGCCAGTAGTATAGGACTAGCGGGAGCCCCCGAGCAGTACTTC. Translating it yields CASSIGLAGAPEQYF.

Ten or more counts support this clonotype. The chain has TRBV5-1 and TRBJ1-6, with D maybe TRBD1 (5 bases). The CDR3 spans 14 residues. V lost 4 bases to trimming and J lost 7 bases, with 12 bases between them. The germline V gene has CDR1 SGHRS and CDR2 YFSETQ. Written as DNA, the CDR3 is TGCGCCAGCAGCCTTGGGACTGCGAATTCACCCCTCCACTTT. It encodes CASSLGTANSPLHF.

This clonotype was seen repeatedly, ten times or more. CDR3 amino acids: CASSYADRGDSPLHF. The CDR3 nucleotides read TGTGCCAGCAGTTACGCCGACAGGGGGGACTCACCCCTCCACTTT. The V call is TRBV6-5, the J call TRBJ1-6; 9 nucleotides match TRBD1. V shed 2 bases and J 10 bases; nucleotides not matched to a gene: 6. This CDR3 spans 15 amino acids. The germline V gene encodes CDR1 MNHEY and CDR2 SVGAGI.

This clonotype has a handful of counts. V is TRBV29-1 and J is TRBJ2-3; 8 bases are a match to TRBD1. Germline V gene lookup returns CDR1 SQVTM and CDR2 ANQGSEA. The CDR3 extends over 13 amino acids. The CDR3, as DNA: TGCACCGCCCGGCAGGGGGCAAAAGATACGCAGTATTTT. The encoded protein is CTARQGAKDTQYF.

Ten or more counts support this clonotype. V gene TRBV5-1 combines with J gene TRBJ2-1, with 7 positions matching TRBD1. V dropped 4 bases and J dropped 0; count of bases not matched to a gene: 10. Germline V lookup: CDR1 SGHRS, CDR2 YFSETQ. This CDR3 comprises 17 residues. CDR3 loop: CASSAMGRTGSYNEQFF. CDR3 DNA sequence: TGCGCCAGCAGCGCAATGGGCAGGACAGGCTCCTACAATGAGCAGTTCTTC.

Ten or more counts support this clonotype. The J gene is TRBJ2-1, the V gene TRBV7-6, with D possibly matching TRBD1 (5 bases). The CDR3 is 16 amino acids. Germline V gives CDR1 SGHVS, CDR2 FNYEAQ. V lost 6 bases, J lost 0 bases, and 15 bases lay in between. The CDR3 here is CASSKTAGHSYNEQFF. The CDR3 nucleotides are TGTGCCAGCAGTAAGACGGCAGGACACTCCTACAATGAGCAGTTCTTC.

This clonotype was observed a handful of times. The V call is TRBV7-2, the J call TRBJ2-5; D unclear. Germline CDR1 and CDR2: SGHTA and FQGNSA. Trimming shortened V by 2 bases and J by 5 bases, and 9 bases separated the two germline ends. This CDR3 comprises 13 residues. The CDR3 loop reads CASSLSNSETQYF. The CDR3 region has the DNA TGTGCCAGCAGCTTATCTAATTCGGAGACCCAGTACTTC.

In its sample, this clonotype was seen many times. CDR3 amino acids: CASSKDQETQYF. The CDR3 nucleotides read TGTGCCAGCAGCAAGGATCAAGAGACCCAGTACTTC. The chain carries TRBV11-2 and TRBJ2-5; D is unresolved. CDR3 length: 12 amino acids. Trimming left V 5 bases short and J 2 bases short, with 6 bases between. Germline assignment: CDR1 SGHAT and CDR2 FQNNGV.

This clonotype was seen ten or more times. The chain uses TRBV3-1 and TRBJ2-3; 8 bases map to TRBD2. Germline V gives CDR1 LGHDT, CDR2 YNNKEL (reference sequence). The CDR3 is 15 amino acids. Trimming cost V 1 base and J 6 bases; bases outside gene matches: 6. In DNA, the CDR3 is TGTGCCAGCAGCCAAGGAGCGGGAGTCTTCGATACGCAGTATTTT. The encoded protein is CASSQGAGVFDTQYF.

This clonotype showed up just a few times. V and J are TRBV28 and TRBJ1-5; D gene ambiguous. This CDR3 region has 15 residues. The germline V gene has CDR1 MDHEN and CDR2 SYDVKM. V was clipped by 3 bases and J by 4 bases, with 13 bases between them. The CDR3 DNA reads as TGTGCCAGCAGTTTGCGGTCAGGCGGGAATCAGCCCCAGCATTTT. Its translation is CASSLRSGGNQPQHF.

This clonotype was picked up many times. The chain's CDR3 is CASSLEVQLNTGELFF. CDR3 in DNA: TGTGCCAGCAGCTTGGAGGTCCAATTAAACACCGGGGAGCTGTTTTTT. The chain links TRBV5-4 to TRBJ2-2; D call uncertain. V lost 0 bases, J lost 2 bases, and 11 bases lay in between. Germline CDR1 and CDR2: SGHNT and YYREEE (reference sequence). There are 16 residues in the CDR3.

This clonotype appeared many times. The J gene is TRBJ2-1, the V gene TRBV29-1; a weak D match, TRBD2 (6 bases). The CDR3 runs 19 residues. Germline-derived CDR1 and CDR2 are SQVTM and ANQGSEA. Trimming left V 6 bases short and J 0 bases short, with 27 bases between. CDR3 coding DNA: TGCAGCGTAGCGGACGTAGCCCTCGAGACCGGGAGCTCCTACAATGAGCAGTTCTTC. Translated: CSVADVALETGSSYNEQFF.

The sample holds many counts of this clonotype. The J gene is TRBJ2-3, the V gene TRBV7-9, with 12 bases that match TRBD2. CDR3 length: 16 residues. CDR1 and CDR2 from the germline V gene are SEHNR and FQNEAQ (reference sequence). The V segment lost 3 bases and the J segment 0 bases; nucleotides outside the gene matches: 1. The CDR3 protein is CASSFGTSGSTDTQYF. The CDR3 region has the DNA TGTGCCAGCAGCTTCGGGACTAGCGGGAGCACAGATACGCAGTATTTT.